This T cell receptor (beta chain) was identified during a study of OX40 agonist ivuxolimab in advanced cancers. Study-wide context: A male proportion of 70% to 90% was recorded, with mean age around 64 years and range roughly 20 to 85.

Samples were taken at baseline and on day 1 of cycles 4 and 7. Here immunoSEQ multiplex PCR was the method, and the copy in TCRdb shows in-frame clones only, minus some. This sample has under 40,000 clones, with 78% found just once. This receptor was obtained from an adult with an advanced solid tumor such as melanoma, head and neck, liver or kidney cancer. The source material was CD4+ or CD8+ T cells sorted from blood, sampled in a trial of the OX40 agonist ivuxolimab.

The DNA for the CDR3 is TGTGCCAGCAGTTCTGAATGGAGCAATCAGCCCCAGCATTTT. This gives the protein CASSSEWSNQPQHF. This chain uses TRBV27 with TRBJ1-5; D unresolved. Germline V gene data show CDR1 as MNHEY and CDR2 as SMNVEV (reference sequence). The V and J ends lost 4 bases and 1 base respectively, with 8 bases between them. The CDR3 totals 14 residues.